These T cell receptor beta chains were read from a single sample in a study of T cell responses to AZD1222 COVID-19 vaccine. The protocol was immunoSEQ multiplex PCR, while the TCRdb copy is restricted to in-frame clones and leaves out a portion. Here the sample spans about 56,000 clones, around 85% being singletons. The sequencing used peripheral blood, collected on day 0 of AZD1222 vaccination. The receptors come from an adult in good health. Both conserved end residues are part of each CDR3. The D gene is left open where the match is weak. Clone size appears in some rows only: once, few, many, or a class for an expanded clone.

v_call,d_call,j_call,clone_size,cdr3_aa,cdr3_nt
TRBV7-9,.,TRBJ1-3,.,CASSLGDGANTIYF,TGTGCCAGCAGCTTAGGGGACGGAGCAAACACCATATATTTT
TRBV2,.,TRBJ2-2,.,CASSEARVWPLGELFF,TGTGCCAGCAGTGAAGCGCGGGTTTGGCCCTTGGGGGAGCTGTTTTTT
TRBV18,.,TRBJ1-5,.,CASSPGQGNQPQHF,TGTGCCAGCTCACCGGGGCAGGGGAATCAGCCCCAGCATTTT
TRBV3-1/TRBV3-2,TRBD1,TRBJ1-4,.,CASSQAGQDEKLFF,TGTGCCAGCAGCCAAGCCGGACAGGATGAAAAACTGTTTTTT
TRBV5-1,TRBD2,TRBJ2-2,.,CASSPMTSGGANTGELFF,TGCGCCAGCAGCCCGATGACTAGCGGGGGGGCGAACACCGGGGAGCTGTTTTTT
TRBV4-1,TRBD1,TRBJ1-3,.,CASSRDPAWTGGMDTIYF,TGCGCCAGCAGCCGGGACCCCGCTTGGACAGGGGGCATGGACACCATATATTTT
TRBV4-1,.,TRBJ1-2,.,CASSQVVRRDPNYGYTF,TGCGCCAGCAGCCAAGTGGTGCGGCGTGATCCAAACTATGGCTACACCTTC
TRBV30,TRBD1,TRBJ2-7,once,CAWSSGQPYEQYF,TGTGCCTGGAGTTCGGGACAGCCATACGAGCAGTACTTC
TRBV28,.,TRBJ1-5,.,CASSLSRNQPQHF,TGTGCCAGCAGTTTAAGCAGGAATCAGCCCCAGCATTTT
TRBV10-3,TRBD1,TRBJ1-6,.,CAISELSTGMNSPLHF,TGTGCCATCAGTGAGTTATCGACAGGGATGAATTCACCCCTCCACTTT
TRBV6-5,.,TRBJ1-5,.,CATRQNSNQPQHF,TGTGCCACTCGACAGAATAGCAATCAGCCCCAGCATTTT
TRBV6-5,.,TRBJ2-5,.,CASSYSSGRETQYF,TGTGCCAGCAGTTACTCGTCAGGTCGTGAGACCCAGTACTTC
TRBV27,.,TRBJ2-1,.,CASSLLRARNEQFF,TGTGCCAGCAGTTTATTAAGGGCGAGGAATGAGCAGTTCTTC
TRBV18,.,TRBJ2-7,.,CASSPPTGTHEQYF,TGTGCCAGCTCACCACCGACAGGGACTCACGAGCAGTACTTC
TRBV6-2/TRBV6-3,.,TRBJ1-5,once,CASSYGTGPQHF,TGTGCCAGCAGTTACGGAACAGGGCCCCAGCATTTT
TRBV28,.,TRBJ1-5,.,CASSLVRSNQPQHF,TGTGCCAGCAGTTTGGTAAGGAGCAATCAGCCCCAGCATTTT
TRBV19,.,TRBJ1-2,.,CASSIDPSITNYGYTF,TGTGCCAGTAGTATAGATCCCTCGATTACGAATTATGGCTACACCTTC
TRBV6-5,.,TRBJ1-2,.,CASSYLTRFNGYTF,TGTGCCAGCAGTTACTTGACGAGATTTAATGGCTACACCTTC
TRBV13,.,TRBJ2-2,few,CASSPRGVNTGELFF,TGTGCCAGCAGCCCGAGGGGGGTGAACACCGGGGAGCTGTTTTTT
TRBV6-5,TRBD1,TRBJ2-5,.,CASSSGQGGETQYF,TGTGCCAGCAGTTCGGGACAGGGCGGGGAGACCCAGTACTTC
TRBV9,.,TRBJ2-5,.,CASSTGKQGGQETQYF,TGTGCCAGCAGCACAGGGAAACAGGGGGGGCAAGAGACCCAGTACTTC
TRBV7-8,.,TRBJ1-5,.,CASSSLLNQPQHF,TGTGCCAGCAGCTCCTTACTCAATCAGCCCCAGCATTTT
TRBV5-5,.,TRBJ2-1,.,CASSLDGKRIGEQFF,TGTGCCAGCAGCTTGGACGGGAAACGAATAGGTGAGCAGTTCTTC
TRBV19,TRBD1,TRBJ1-2,.,CASSNYQGAYGYTF,TGTGCCAGTAGTAACTATCAGGGGGCCTATGGCTACACCTTC
TRBV19,.,TRBJ1-4,.,CASSIALRDEKLFF,TGTGCCAGTAGTATAGCCCTCCGGGACGAAAAACTGTTTTTT
TRBV30,TRBD2,TRBJ2-3,.,CAWSVGLAGGTDTQYF,TGTGCCTGGAGTGTCGGACTAGCGGGGGGCACAGATACGCAGTATTTT
TRBV11-2,.,TRBJ1-1,.,CASSLTTEAFF,TGTGCCAGCAGCTTAACCACTGAAGCTTTCTTT
TRBV12-3/TRBV12-4,.,TRBJ1-1,.,CASSFGGFEAFF,TGTGCCAGCAGTTTTGGGGGGTTTGAAGCTTTCTTT
TRBV28,.,TRBJ2-7,.,CASTPRLRTELYEQYF,TGTGCCAGCACCCCCCGGCTTCGGACAGAGCTCTACGAGCAGTACTTC
TRBV19,.,TRBJ1-6,.,CASRYDSNNSPLHF,TGTGCCAGTAGGTACGACAGCAATAATTCACCCCTCCACTTT
TRBV4-1,.,TRBJ1-6,.,CASSQAAGNNSPLHF,TGCGCCAGCAGCCAAGCTGCGGGGAATAATTCACCCCTCCACTTT
TRBV4-2,.,TRBJ1-4,once,CASSQGPGTNEKLFF,TGTGCCAGCAGCCAAGGTCCGGGAACTAATGAAAAACTGTTTTTT
TRBV18,.,TRBJ2-7,once,CASSPTGEIYEQYF,TGTGCCAGCTCACCTACGGGTGAAATCTACGAGCAGTACTTC
TRBV28,.,TRBJ2-2,.,CAASGLTGELFF,TGTGCCGCATCGGGCTTAACCGGGGAGCTGTTTTTT
TRBV6-1,TRBD2,TRBJ2-1,once,CASSEVGGGGFSEQFF,TGTGCCAGCAGTGAAGTAGGCGGGGGGGGCTTCAGTGAGCAGTTCTTC
TRBV6-1,.,TRBJ2-5,.,CASSDEGPRVPYF,TGTGCCAGCAGTGACGAAGGGCCCAGAGTCCCTTACTTC
TRBV5-1,TRBD1,TRBJ1-3,.,CASRGTVNGNTIYF,TGCGCCAGCAGGGGGACAGTAAATGGAAACACCATATATTTT
TRBV28,.,TRBJ1-3,.,CASHSELARTIYF,TGTGCCAGCCATTCCGAGTTAGCAAGGACCATATATTTT
TRBV3-1/TRBV3-2,.,TRBJ2-7,.,CASSLGRGTYEQYF,TGTGCCAGCAGCTTAGGACGGGGAACCTACGAGCAGTACTTC
TRBV6-5,.,TRBJ2-3,few,CASSLTSSDTQYF,TGTGCCAGCAGTTTAACTAGCTCGGATACGCAGTATTTT
TRBV14,.,TRBJ2-7,once,CASSQDQAYSYEQYF,TGTGCCAGCAGCCAAGATCAAGCTTACTCCTACGAGCAGTACTTC
TRBV7-2,.,TRBJ1-2,.,CASSLAGVNYGYTF,TGTGCCAGCAGCTTAGCGGGAGTTAACTATGGCTACACCTTC
TRBV19,.,TRBJ1-5,few,CASSIRQAYGNQPQHF,TGTGCCAGTAGTATACGACAGGCCTATGGCAATCAGCCCCAGCATTTT
TRBV4-2,TRBD2,TRBJ2-3,once,CASSHESGTRGGTQYF,TGTGCCAGCAGCCACGAATCCGGGACTAGAGGCGGTACGCAGTATTTT
TRBV7-8,TRBD1,TRBJ2-2,.,CASSPGTGRAHTGELFF,TGTGCCAGCAGCCCCGGGACAGGGAGAGCGCACACCGGGGAGCTGTTTTTT
TRBV18,TRBD1,TRBJ1-5,.,CASSPAGGLNQPQHF,TGTGCCAGCTCACCTGCAGGGGGCTTAAATCAGCCCCAGCATTTT
TRBV3-1/TRBV3-2,TRBD1,TRBJ1-3,.,CASSRGTGKAGNTIYF,TGTGCCAGCAGCCGCGGGACAGGGAAAGCCGGAAACACCATATATTTT
TRBV3-1/TRBV3-2,.,TRBJ2-7,.,CASSQYYYEQYF,TGTGCCAGCAGCCAATACTACTACGAGCAGTACTTC
TRBV19,.,TRBJ1-1,.,CASSNPGLNTEAFF,TGTGCCAGTAGTAACCCGGGCCTGAACACTGAAGCTTTCTTT
TRBV7-8,.,TRBJ2-2,.,CASSATTRPNTGELFF,TGTGCCAGCAGCGCTACGACAAGGCCCAACACCGGGGAGCTGTTTTTT
TRBV5-5,TRBD1,TRBJ2-7,.,CASSIRGNLYEQYF,TGTGCCAGCAGCATCAGGGGGAATTTGTACGAGCAGTACTTC
TRBV19,.,TRBJ1-5,.,CASNHQGGGSQPQHF,TGTGCCAGTAATCACCAAGGAGGGGGGTCTCAGCCCCAGCATTTT
TRBV24-1,.,TRBJ2-2,.,CATSSFRGSGNTGELFF,TGTGCCACCAGCTCCTTTCGGGGTAGCGGAAACACCGGGGAGCTGTTTTTT
TRBV28,.,TRBJ1-3,.,CASSFWARGNTIYF,TGTGCCAGCAGTTTCTGGGCTCGTGGAAACACCATATATTTT
TRBV28,TRBD1,TRBJ1-2,.,CASNNLGTGDYGYTF,TGTGCCAGCAATAATCTCGGGACAGGGGACTATGGCTACACCTTC